These T cell receptor beta chains were read from a single sample in a study of cytomegalovirus exposure and HLA in healthy donors. The table came from immunoSEQ multiplex PCR; TCRdb's copy has only in-frame clones and leaves some out. The sample table includes fewer than 110,000 clones. What was sequenced was PBMCs. The receptors derive from a man aged 35-49 years in good health and CMV-seronegative. Each CDR3 is given with its conserved first and last residue. D genes are given only for firm matches.

TRBV9,TRBJ2-1,TRBD2,TGTGCCAGCAGCGAAAATTCCGGGACGAATAGCGGGAGTCGTGCCTACAATGAGCAGTTCTTC,CASSENSGTNSGSRAYNEQFF
TRBV7-6,TRBJ1-5,-,TGTGCCAGCAGCTTAGCTGGTCAGGGTCAGCCCCAGCATTTT,CASSLAGQGQPQHF
TRBV11-2,TRBJ1-5,-,TGTGCCAGCAGCTTACAAGGGGATCAGCCCCAGCATTTT,CASSLQGDQPQHF
TRBV30,TRBJ2-7,-,TGTGCCTGGAGTTCGGTGAACCTCATAGCGAGACCCTACGAGCAGTACTTC,CAWSSVNLIARPYEQYF
TRBV30,TRBJ2-1,TRBD1,TGTGCCTGGAGCCCGGGACAGGGTTTCTACGAGCAGTTCTTC,CAWSPGQGFYEQFF
TRBV4-3,TRBJ2-7,-,TGCGCCAGCAGCCAAGGCTTGGCTGGCGAGCAGTACTTC,CASSQGLAGEQYF
TRBV6-1,TRBJ1-2,TRBD1,TGTGCCTGCTTTGGGGACAGGGTTACTGGCTACACCTTC,CACFGDRVTGYTF
TRBV7-9,TRBJ2-7,TRBD2,TGTGCCAGCAGCTTAGGGACACCGGGACTAGAGTTTCGATACGAGCAGTACTTC,CASSLGTPGLEFRYEQYF
TRBV7-8,TRBJ1-2,TRBD1,TGTGCCAGCAGCTCAACCCCAGGGGGCGGTGGCTACACCTTC,CASSSTPGGGGYTF
TRBV19,TRBJ1-1,TRBD1,TGTGCCAGTCTAGCCAGGACAGGGGGCGACGGTGAAGCTTTCTTT,CASLARTGGDGEAFF
TRBV7-9,TRBJ2-3,-,TGTGCCAGCAGCTTAGCCCAGGGCTCACTAACAGATACGCAGTATTTT,CASSLAQGSLTDTQYF
TRBV9,TRBJ2-7,TRBD2,TGTGCCAGCAGCGGCCAACTAGCGACGTCCCACGAGCAGTACTTC,CASSGQLATSHEQYF
TRBV30,TRBJ2-2,TRBD2,TGTGCCTGGAGTGTGCGGGGGGGCCCGGGGGAGCTGTTTTTT,CAWSVRGGPGELFF
TRBV7-9,TRBJ1-1,-,TGTGCCAGCAGCTACCGGTTGGCGGTTGAAGCTTTCTTT,CASSYRLAVEAFF
TRBV19,TRBJ1-2,TRBD1,TGTGCCAGTAGTCGGGGACAGGAGCCAACTCTAGGCTACACCTTC,CASSRGQEPTLGYTF
TRBV4-3,TRBJ2-5,-,TGCGCCAGCAGCCAAGCCGCGGGGAGGGAGACCCAGTACTTC,CASSQAAGRETQYF
TRBV2,TRBJ2-1,TRBD2,TGTGCCAGCAGGGCCCATCTAGCGGGAGTTAGGAATGAGCAGTTCTTC,CASRAHLAGVRNEQFF
TRBV6-5,TRBJ2-7,-,TGTGCCAGCAGTTACTCGACGGGGGTTGGCTACGAGCAGTACTTC,CASSYSTGVGYEQYF
TRBV9,TRBJ1-2,-,TGTGCCAGCAGCGCAGAGAGGATGGCTGATGGCTACACCTTC,CASSAERMADGYTF
TRBV7-9,TRBJ2-7,TRBD1,TGTGCCAGCAGCTTCCCCTCAGGGGGCACCTACGAGCAGTACTTC,CASSFPSGGTYEQYF
TRBV6-5,TRBJ2-7,TRBD2,TGTGCCAGCGGGACTAGCGGGAGCTACGAGCAGTACTTC,CASGTSGSYEQYF
TRBV5-4,TRBJ1-1,TRBD1,TGTGCCAGCAGTCTGGGGGACAGGGGGTATACTGAAGCTTTCTTT,CASSLGDRGYTEAFF
TRBV5-1,TRBJ2-7,TRBD1,TGCGCCAGCACCCCCGGGACAGTTGCCTACGAGCAGTACTTC,CASTPGTVAYEQYF
TRBV19,TRBJ2-6,TRBD1,TGTGCCAGTAGTCCGGGACAGGGATCCGGGGCCAACGTCCTGACTTTC,CASSPGQGSGANVLTF
TRBV28,TRBJ2-1,TRBD1,TGTGCCAGCAGTCTCGGGACAGCCAATGAGCAGTTCTTC,CASSLGTANEQFF
TRBV7-2,TRBJ2-3,-,TGTGCCAGCAGCTTGGGACTGAGCACAGATACGCAGTATTTT,CASSLGLSTDTQYF
TRBV7-9,TRBJ1-2,-,TGTGCCAGCAGCTTAGTGGCGGGAAACTATGGCTACACCTTC,CASSLVAGNYGYTF
TRBV7-8,TRBJ1-5,-,TGTGCCAGCAGCTTGGGCAGGGGCAATAGCAATCAGCCCCAGCATTTT,CASSLGRGNSNQPQHF
TRBV5-1,TRBJ2-1,TRBD2,TGCGCCAGCAGCAAGGGAACCGGGACTAACTCCTACAATGAGCAGTTCTTC,CASSKGTGTNSYNEQFF
TRBV7-2,TRBJ1-5,TRBD1,TGTGCCAGCAGGCAGACAGGGTACAATCAGCCCCAGCATTTT,CASRQTGYNQPQHF
TRBV6-5,TRBJ1-5,-,TGTGCCAGCAGTACCGCCGGACTTTTCAATCAGCCCCAGCATTTT,CASSTAGLFNQPQHF
TRBV6-1,TRBJ1-3,-,TGTGCCAGCCTTCTTGGAAACACCATATATTTT,CASLLGNTIYF
TRBV5-1,TRBJ2-1,-,TGCGCCAGCAGCTTGGGCGGGGCGCCGTACAATGAGCAGTTCTTC,CASSLGGAPYNEQFF
TRBV5-4,TRBJ2-3,TRBD1,TGTGCCAGCAGCCGGGCCGAGGGGGCGCCTAGCACAGATACGCAGTATTTT,CASSRAEGAPSTDTQYF
TRBV5-1,TRBJ2-5,-,TGCGCCAGCAGCTTGGCTACTACTCTTGGGGAGACCCAGTACTTC,CASSLATTLGETQYF
TRBV7-9,TRBJ2-2,-,TGTGCCAGCAGCTCCGCCGGTCGAGAAACCGGGGAGCTGTTTTTT,CASSSAGRETGELFF
TRBV5-4,TRBJ2-1,-,TGTGCCAGCAGCCCTGGGACTTTTGGTTCCTACAATGAGCAGTTCTTC,CASSPGTFGSYNEQFF
TRBV5-6,TRBJ1-2,-,TGTGCCAGCAGCTCCAGGTTTTCCGCTGCTAACTATGGCTACACCTTC,CASSSRFSAANYGYTF
TRBV6-5,TRBJ2-5,TRBD1,TGTGCCAGCAGGAACAGGGGGATGGTGGAGCAGTACTTC,CASRNRGMVEQYF
TRBV27,TRBJ1-2,-,TGCGGAGTTCGACGGGGAGTAGACTATGGCTACACCTTC,CGVRRGVDYGYTF
TRBV7-2,TRBJ2-7,-,TGTGCCAGCAGCTTGACGGGGGGCAAGGACGAGCAGTACTTC,CASSLTGGKDEQYF
TRBV19,TRBJ2-2,-,TGTGCCAGTAGTCCAGGGGATGGGTCCGGGGAGCTGTTTTTT,CASSPGDGSGELFF
TRBV5-4,TRBJ1-2,TRBD1,TGTGCCAGCAGCTTGGGAGGGAATCGACAGGGGGCGCGAGGCTACACCTTC,CASSLGGNRQGARGYTF
TRBV15,TRBJ1-2,-,TGTGCCACCAGCAGAGAGGGCAGGAACTATGGCTACACCTTC,CATSREGRNYGYTF
TRBV19,TRBJ1-4,TRBD1,TGTGCCAGTACCCTTCGACAGGGGGGACGGAATGAAAAACTGTTTTTT,CASTLRQGGRNEKLFF
TRBV11-3,TRBJ2-6,-,TGTGCCAGCAGCACCAGGGGCGGGTCCGGGGCCAACGTCCTGACTTTC,CASSTRGGSGANVLTF
TRBV2,TRBJ2-7,TRBD1,TGTGCCAGCAGGCCGGACAGGGGCTCCTACGAGCAGTACTTC,CASRPDRGSYEQYF
TRBV7-2,TRBJ2-7,-,TGTGCCAGCAGCTTAGACGGAACAGCCAGGTCCTACGAGCAGTACTTC,CASSLDGTARSYEQYF
TRBV7-9,TRBJ2-7,-,TGTGCCAGCAGCTTAACGGCGGGAATGGGCGACGAGCAGTACTTC,CASSLTAGMGDEQYF
TRBV7-2,TRBJ2-3,TRBD2,TGTGCCAGCAGCTTAGCGGCCCGTTCGATAGCGGGACGCCTAGATACGCAGTATTTT,CASSLAARSIAGRLDTQYF
TRBV5-6,TRBJ2-2,-,TGTGCCAGCAGCTTGGGAGTAACCGGGGAGCTGTTTTTT,CASSLGVTGELFF
TRBV6-6,TRBJ1-4,TRBD1,TGTGCCAGCAGCACTGCCGGGACAGGGAGTGAAAAACTGTTTTTT,CASSTAGTGSEKLFF
TRBV27,TRBJ1-6,-,TGTGCCAGCACAGGTTATAATTCACCCCTCCACTTT,CASTGYNSPLHF